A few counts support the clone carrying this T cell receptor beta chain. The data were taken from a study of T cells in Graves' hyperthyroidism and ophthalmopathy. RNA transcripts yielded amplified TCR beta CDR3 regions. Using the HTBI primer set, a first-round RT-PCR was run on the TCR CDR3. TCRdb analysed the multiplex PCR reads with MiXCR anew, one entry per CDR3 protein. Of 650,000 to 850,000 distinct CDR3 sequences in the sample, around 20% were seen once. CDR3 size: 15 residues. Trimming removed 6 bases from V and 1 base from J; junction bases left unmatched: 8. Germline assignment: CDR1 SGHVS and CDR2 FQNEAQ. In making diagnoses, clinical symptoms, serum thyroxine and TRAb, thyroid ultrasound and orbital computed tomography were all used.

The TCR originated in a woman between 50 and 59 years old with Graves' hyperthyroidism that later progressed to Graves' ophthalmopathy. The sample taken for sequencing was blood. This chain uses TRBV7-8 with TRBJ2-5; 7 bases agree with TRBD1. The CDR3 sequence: CASSSARTGQETQYF. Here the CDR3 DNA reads TGTGCCAGCAGTTCCGCCAGGACAGGCCAAGAGACCCAGTACTTC. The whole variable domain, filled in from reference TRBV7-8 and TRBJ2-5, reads GAGVSQSPRYKVAKRGQDVALRCDPISGHVSLFWYQQALGQGPEFLTYFQNEAQLDKSGLPSDRFFAERPEGSVSTLKIQRTQQEDSAVYLCASSSARTGQETQYFGPGTRLLVL.